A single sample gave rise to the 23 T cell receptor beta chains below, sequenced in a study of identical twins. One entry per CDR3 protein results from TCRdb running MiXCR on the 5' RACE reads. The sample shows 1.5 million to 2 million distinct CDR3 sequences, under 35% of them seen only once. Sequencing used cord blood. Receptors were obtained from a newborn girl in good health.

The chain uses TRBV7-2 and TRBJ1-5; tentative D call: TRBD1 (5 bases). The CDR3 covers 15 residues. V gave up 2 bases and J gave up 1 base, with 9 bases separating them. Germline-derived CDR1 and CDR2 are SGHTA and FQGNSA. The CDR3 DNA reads TGTGCCAGCAGCTTATTGTGGGGGAGCAATCAGCCCCAGCATTTT. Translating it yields CASSLLWGSNQPQHF.

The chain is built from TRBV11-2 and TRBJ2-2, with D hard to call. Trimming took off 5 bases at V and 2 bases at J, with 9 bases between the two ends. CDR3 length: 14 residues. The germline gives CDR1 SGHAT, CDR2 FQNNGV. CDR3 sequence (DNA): TGTGCCAGCAGCACCCCCAGAAACACCGGGGAGCTGTTTTTT. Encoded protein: CASSTPRNTGELFF.

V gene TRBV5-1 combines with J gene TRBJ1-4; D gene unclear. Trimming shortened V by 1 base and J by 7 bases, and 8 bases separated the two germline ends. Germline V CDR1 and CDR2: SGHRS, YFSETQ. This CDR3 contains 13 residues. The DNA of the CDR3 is TGCGCCAGCAGCTTGTATCATGGTGAAAAACTGTTTTTT. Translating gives CASSLYHGEKLFF.

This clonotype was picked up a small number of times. CDR3 sequence (DNA): TGTGCCAGCAGTGCAGCTAGCGGGAGGAAAACAGATACGCAGTATTTT. Its protein product is CASSAASGRKTDTQYF. The chain links TRBV2 to TRBJ2-3, with 11 bases that match TRBD2. There are 16 residues in the CDR3. Germline loops: CDR1 SNHLY, CDR2 FYNNEI. The J segment lost 3 bases and the V segment lost 4 bases, leaving 6 bases of the junction unmatched.

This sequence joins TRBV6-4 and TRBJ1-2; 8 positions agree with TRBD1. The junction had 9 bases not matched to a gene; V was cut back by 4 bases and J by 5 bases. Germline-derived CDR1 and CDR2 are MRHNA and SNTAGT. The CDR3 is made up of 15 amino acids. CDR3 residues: CASSASRDRSYGYTF. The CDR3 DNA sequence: TGTGCCAGCAGTGCCTCCCGGGACAGGTCTTATGGCTACACCTTC.

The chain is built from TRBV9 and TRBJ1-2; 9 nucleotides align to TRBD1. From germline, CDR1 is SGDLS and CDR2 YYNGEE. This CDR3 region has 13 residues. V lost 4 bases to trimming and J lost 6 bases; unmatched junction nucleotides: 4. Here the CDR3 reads CASSQTGGNGYTF. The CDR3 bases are TGTGCCAGCAGCCAGACAGGGGGTAATGGCTACACCTTC. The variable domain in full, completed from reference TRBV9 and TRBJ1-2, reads DSGVTQTPKHLITATGQRVTLRCSPRSGDLSVYWYQQSLDQGLQFLIQYYNGEERAKGNILERFSAQQFPDLHSELNLSSLELGDSALYFCASSQTGGNGYTFGSGTRLTVV.

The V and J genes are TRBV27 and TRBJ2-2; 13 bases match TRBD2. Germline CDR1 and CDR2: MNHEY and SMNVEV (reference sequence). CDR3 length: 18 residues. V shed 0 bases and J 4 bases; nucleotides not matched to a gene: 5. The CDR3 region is CASSLSRGLAGPTGELFF. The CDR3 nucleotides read TGTGCCAGCAGTTTATCTCGGGGACTAGCGGGACCCACCGGGGAGCTGTTTTTT.

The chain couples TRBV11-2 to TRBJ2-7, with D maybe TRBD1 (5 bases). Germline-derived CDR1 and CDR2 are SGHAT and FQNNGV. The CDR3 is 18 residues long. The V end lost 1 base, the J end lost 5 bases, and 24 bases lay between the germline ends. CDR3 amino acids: CASSLVGIRQSQPHEQYF. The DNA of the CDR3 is TGTGCCAGCAGCTTAGTGGGGATACGACAGTCCCAGCCGCACGAGCAGTACTTC.

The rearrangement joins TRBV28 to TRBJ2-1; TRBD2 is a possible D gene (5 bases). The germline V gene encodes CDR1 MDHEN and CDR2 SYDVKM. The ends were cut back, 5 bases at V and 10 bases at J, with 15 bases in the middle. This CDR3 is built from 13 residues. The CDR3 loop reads CASSRDLSGEQFF. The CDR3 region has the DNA TGTGCCAGCAGTCGGGATCTATCCGGGGAGCAGTTCTTC. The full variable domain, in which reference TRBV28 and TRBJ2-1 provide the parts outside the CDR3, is DVKVTQSSRYLVKRTGEKVFLECVQDMDHENMFWYRQDPGLGLRLIYFSYDVKMKEKGDIPEGYSVSREKKERFSLILESASTNQTSMYLCASSRDLSGEQFFGPGTRLTVL.

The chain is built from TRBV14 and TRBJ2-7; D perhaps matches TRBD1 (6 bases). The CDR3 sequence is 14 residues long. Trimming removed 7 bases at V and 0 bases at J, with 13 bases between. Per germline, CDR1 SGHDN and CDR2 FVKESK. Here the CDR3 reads CASTLSGHSYEQYF. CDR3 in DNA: TGTGCCAGCACCCTTTCGGGACACTCCTACGAGCAGTACTTC.

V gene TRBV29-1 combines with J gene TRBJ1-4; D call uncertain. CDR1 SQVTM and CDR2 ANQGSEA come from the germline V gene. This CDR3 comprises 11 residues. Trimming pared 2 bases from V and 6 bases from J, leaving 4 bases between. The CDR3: CSVERDEKLFF. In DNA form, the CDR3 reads TGCAGCGTTGAAAGGGATGAAAAACTGTTTTTT.

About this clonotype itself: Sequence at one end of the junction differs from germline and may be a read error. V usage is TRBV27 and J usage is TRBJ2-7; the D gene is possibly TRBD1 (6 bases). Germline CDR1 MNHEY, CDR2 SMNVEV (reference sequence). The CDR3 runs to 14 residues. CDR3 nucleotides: TGTGCCAGCAGACGACCGGACAGACCCTACGGGCAGTACTTC. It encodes CASRRPDRPYGQYF.

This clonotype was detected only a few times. The CDR3 nucleotides read TGTGCCAGCGGGACAGGGGGCCCGATAAATGGCTACACCTTC. Translating gives CASGTGGPINGYTF. The J gene is TRBJ1-2, the V gene TRBV27; 12 bases match TRBD1. The CDR3 loop spans 14 amino acids. Trimming removed 8 bases from V and 6 bases from J; junction bases left unmatched: 7. The germline V gene encodes CDR1 MNHEY and CDR2 SMNVEV (reference sequence).

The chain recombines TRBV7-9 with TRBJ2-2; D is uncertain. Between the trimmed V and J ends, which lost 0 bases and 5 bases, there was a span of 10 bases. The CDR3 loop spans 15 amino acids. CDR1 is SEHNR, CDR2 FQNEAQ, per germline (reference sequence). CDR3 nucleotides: TGTGCCAGCAGCTTAGCCGGAGTCAGAACCGGGGAGCTGTTTTTT. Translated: CASSLAGVRTGELFF.

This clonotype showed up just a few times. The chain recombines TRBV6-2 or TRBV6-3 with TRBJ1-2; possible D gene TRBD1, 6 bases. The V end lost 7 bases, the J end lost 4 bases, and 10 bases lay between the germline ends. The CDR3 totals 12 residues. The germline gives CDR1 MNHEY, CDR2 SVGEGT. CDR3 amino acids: CASTAGVYGYTF. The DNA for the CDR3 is TGTGCCAGCACTGCAGGGGTCTATGGCTACACCTTC.

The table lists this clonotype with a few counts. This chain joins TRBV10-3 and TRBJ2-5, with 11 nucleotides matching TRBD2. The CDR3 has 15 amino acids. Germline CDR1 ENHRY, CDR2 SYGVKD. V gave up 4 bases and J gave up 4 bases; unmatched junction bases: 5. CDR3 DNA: TGTGCCATCAGTGTACTAGCGGGAGCTGGAGAGACCCAGTACTTC. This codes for CAISVLAGAGETQYF.

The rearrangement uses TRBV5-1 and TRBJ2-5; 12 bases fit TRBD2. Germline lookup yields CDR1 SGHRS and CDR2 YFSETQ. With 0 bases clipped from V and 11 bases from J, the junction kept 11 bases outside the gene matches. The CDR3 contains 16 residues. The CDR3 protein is CASSLESSGGGNEQYF. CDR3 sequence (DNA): TGCGCCAGCAGCTTGGAGTCTAGCGGGGGGGGCAATGAGCAGTACTTC.

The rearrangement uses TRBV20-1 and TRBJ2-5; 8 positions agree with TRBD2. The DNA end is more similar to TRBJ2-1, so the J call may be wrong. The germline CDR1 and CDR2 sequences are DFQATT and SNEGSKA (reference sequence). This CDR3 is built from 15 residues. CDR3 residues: CSARYSGAYQETQFF. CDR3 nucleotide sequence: TGCAGTGCTAGATATAGCGGGGCTTACCAAGAGACCCAGTTCTTC.

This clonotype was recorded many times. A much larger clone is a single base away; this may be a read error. CDR3 protein: CASSLFGANVLTF. CDR3 coding DNA: TGTGCCAGCAGTTTATTTGGGGCCAACGTCCTGACTTTC. V gene TRBV27 combines with J gene TRBJ2-6, with no clear D. The CDR3 has 13 amino acids. Germline CDR1 and CDR2: MNHEY and SMNVEV (reference sequence). Trimming stripped 1 base from V and 3 bases from J, with 1 base between. The complete variable domain, with remaining parts taken from reference TRBV27 and TRBJ2-6, reads EAQVTQNPRYLITVTGKKLTVTCSQNMNHEYMSWYRQDPGLGLRQIYYSMNVEVTDKGDVPEGYKVSRKEKRNFPLILESPSPNQTSLYFCASSLFGANVLTFGAGSRLTVL.

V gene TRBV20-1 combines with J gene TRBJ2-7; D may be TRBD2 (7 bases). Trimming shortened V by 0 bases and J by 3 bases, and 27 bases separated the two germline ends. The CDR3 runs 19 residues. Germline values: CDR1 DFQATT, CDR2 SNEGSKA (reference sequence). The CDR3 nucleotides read TGCAGTGCTAGAGATGTCACGGGGCCTCTGACGGGGGGCCTCTACGAGCAGTACTTC. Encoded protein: CSARDVTGPLTGGLYEQYF.

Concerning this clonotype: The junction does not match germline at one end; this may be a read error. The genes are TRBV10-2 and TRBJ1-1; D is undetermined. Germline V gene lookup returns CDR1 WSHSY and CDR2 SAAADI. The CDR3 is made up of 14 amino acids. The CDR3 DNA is TGCGCCAGTAGTGATGGTCGCGGCAACACTGAAGCTTTCTTT. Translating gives CASSDGRGNTEAFF.

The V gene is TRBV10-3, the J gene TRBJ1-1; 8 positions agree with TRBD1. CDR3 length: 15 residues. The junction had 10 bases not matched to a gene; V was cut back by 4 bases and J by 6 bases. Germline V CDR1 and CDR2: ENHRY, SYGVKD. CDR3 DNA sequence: TGTGCCATCAGTGGGCCCGGACAGGGAGTGTCTGAAGCTTTCTTT. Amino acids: CAISGPGQGVSEAFF.

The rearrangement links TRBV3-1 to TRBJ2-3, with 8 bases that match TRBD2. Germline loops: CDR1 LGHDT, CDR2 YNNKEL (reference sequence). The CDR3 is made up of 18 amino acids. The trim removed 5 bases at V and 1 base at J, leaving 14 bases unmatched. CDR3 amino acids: CASSWHSVREGGTDTQYF. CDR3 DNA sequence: TGTGCCAGCAGCTGGCATTCAGTTCGGGAGGGAGGCACAGATACGCAGTATTTT.